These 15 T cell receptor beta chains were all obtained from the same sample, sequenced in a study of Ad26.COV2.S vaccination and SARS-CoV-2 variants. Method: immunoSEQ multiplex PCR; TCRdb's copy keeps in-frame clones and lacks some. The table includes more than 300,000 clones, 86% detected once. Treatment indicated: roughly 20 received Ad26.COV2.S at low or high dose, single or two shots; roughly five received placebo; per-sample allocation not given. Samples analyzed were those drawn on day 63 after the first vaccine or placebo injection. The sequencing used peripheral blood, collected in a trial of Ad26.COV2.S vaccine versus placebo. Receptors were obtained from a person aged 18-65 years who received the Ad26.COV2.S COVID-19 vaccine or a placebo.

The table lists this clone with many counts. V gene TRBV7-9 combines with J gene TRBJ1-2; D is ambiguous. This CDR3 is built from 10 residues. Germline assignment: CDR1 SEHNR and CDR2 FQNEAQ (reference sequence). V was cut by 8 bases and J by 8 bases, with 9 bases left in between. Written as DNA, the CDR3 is TGTGCCAGCGGGTCGGGAGGCTACACCTTC. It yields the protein CASGSGGYTF.

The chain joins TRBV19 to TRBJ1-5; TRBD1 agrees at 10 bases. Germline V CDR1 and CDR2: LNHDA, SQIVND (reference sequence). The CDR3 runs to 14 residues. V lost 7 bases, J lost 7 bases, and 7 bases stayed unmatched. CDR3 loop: CASMWTGGGQPQHF. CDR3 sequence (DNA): TGTGCCAGTATGTGGACAGGGGGAGGGCAGCCCCAGCATTTT.

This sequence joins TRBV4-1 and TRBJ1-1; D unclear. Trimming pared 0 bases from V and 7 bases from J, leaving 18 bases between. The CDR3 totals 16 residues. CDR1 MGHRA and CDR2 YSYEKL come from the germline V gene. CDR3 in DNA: TGCGCCAGCAGCCAAGAGTTACGGGAGCAAGGTGGTGAAGCTTTCTTT. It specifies CASSQELREQGGEAFF.

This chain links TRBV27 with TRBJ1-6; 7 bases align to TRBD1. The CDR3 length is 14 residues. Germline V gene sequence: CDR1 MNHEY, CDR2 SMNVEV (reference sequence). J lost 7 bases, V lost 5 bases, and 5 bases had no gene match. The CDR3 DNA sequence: TGTGCCAGCAGTATACAGGGGAGCAATTCACCCCTCCACTTT. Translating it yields CASSIQGSNSPLHF.

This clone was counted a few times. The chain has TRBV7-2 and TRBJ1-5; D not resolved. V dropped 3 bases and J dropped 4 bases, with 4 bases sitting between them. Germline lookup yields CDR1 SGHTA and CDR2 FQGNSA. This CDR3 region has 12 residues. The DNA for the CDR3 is TGTGCCAGCAGCTTCCTGAATCAGCCCCAGCATTTT. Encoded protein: CASSFLNQPQHF.

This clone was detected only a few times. The CDR3 region has the DNA TGCGCCAGCAGCCAAGGGAGGGGAAGCAACACCGGGGAGCTGTTTTTT. It translates to CASSQGRGSNTGELFF. This chain uses TRBV4-3 with TRBJ2-2, with a tentative D call TRBD2 (6 bases). V lost 1 base and J lost 2, with 11 bases in between. The germline gives CDR1 LGHNA, CDR2 YSLEER. The CDR3 extends over 16 amino acids.

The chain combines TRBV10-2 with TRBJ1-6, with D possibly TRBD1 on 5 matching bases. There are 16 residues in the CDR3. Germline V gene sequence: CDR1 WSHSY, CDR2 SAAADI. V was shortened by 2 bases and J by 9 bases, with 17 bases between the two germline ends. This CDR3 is CASSETLRGSGSPLHF. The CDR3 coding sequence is TGCGCCAGCAGTGAGACGTTAAGGGGCTCGGGTTCACCCCTCCACTTT.

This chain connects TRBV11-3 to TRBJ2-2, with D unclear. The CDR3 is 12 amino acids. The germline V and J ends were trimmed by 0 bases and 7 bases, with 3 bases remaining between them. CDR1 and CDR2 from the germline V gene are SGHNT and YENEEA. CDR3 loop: CASSLDGGELFF. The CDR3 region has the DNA TGTGCCAGCAGCTTAGACGGCGGGGAGCTGTTTTTT.

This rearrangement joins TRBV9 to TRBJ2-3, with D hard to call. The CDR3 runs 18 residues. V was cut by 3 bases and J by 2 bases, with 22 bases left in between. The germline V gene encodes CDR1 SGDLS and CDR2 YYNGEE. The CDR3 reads CASSAQHVNGLFTDTQYF. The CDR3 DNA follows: TGTGCCAGCAGCGCACAACATGTGAACGGTCTCTTCACAGATACGCAGTATTTT.

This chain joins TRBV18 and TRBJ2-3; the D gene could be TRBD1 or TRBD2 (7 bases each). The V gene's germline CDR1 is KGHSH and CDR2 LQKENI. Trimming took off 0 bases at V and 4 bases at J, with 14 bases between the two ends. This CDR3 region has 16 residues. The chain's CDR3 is CASSPPSRGGSDTQYF. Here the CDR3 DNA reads TGTGCCAGCTCACCACCGTCCAGGGGGGGATCAGATACGCAGTATTTT.

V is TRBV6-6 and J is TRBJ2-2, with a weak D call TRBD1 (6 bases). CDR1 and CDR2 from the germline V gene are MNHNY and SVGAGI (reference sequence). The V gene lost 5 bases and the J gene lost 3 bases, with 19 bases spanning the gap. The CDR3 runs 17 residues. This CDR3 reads CASSPPLLTGHTGELFF. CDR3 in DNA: TGTGCCAGCAGTCCCCCCCTATTGACAGGACACACCGGGGAGCTGTTTTTT.

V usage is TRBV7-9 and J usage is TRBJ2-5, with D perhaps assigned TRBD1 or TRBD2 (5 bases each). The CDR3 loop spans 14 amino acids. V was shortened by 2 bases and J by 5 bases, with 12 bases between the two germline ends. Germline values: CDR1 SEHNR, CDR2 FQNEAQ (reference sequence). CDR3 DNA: TGTGCCAGCAGCTTAACGGGGCTGGGGGAGACCCAGTACTTC. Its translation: CASSLTGLGETQYF.

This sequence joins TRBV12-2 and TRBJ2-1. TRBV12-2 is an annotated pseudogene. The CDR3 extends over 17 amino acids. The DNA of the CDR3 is TGTGCAAGTCGCTCGTCCGGGACCCCCTACGGCTACAATGAGCAGTTCTTC. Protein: CASRSSGTPYGYNEQFF.

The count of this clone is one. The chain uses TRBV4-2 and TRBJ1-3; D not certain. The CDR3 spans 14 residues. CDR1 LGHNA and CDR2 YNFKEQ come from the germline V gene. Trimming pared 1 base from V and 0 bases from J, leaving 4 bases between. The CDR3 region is CASSQGVSGNTIYF. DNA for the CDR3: TGTGCCAGCAGCCAAGGAGTCTCTGGAAACACCATATATTTT.

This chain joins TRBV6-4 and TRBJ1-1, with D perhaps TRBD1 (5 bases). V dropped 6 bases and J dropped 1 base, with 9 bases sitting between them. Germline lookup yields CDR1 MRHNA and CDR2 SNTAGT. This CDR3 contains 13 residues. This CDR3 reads CASSGTENTEAFF. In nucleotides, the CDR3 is TGTGCCAGCAGCGGGACTGAGAACACTGAAGCTTTCTTT.